This T cell receptor (beta chain) was retrieved from a study of cytomegalovirus exposure and HLA in healthy donors. The PCR contained 60 Vbeta and 13 Jbeta primers. Using immunoSEQ multiplex PCR, the repertoire was profiled, and TCRdb retains in-frame clones only, with some absent. The repertoire includes about 82,000 clones, 55% to 70% of them detected once, and about a fifth sits in the top ten. This clone was observed a handful of times. As yet, its antigen is unknown. CDR3 length equals 15 residues. Germline lookup yields CDR1 SNHLY and CDR2 FYNNEI. The V end was cut by 1 base, the J end by 6 bases, with 16 bases between. Overall study findings and caveats: In a later analysis, HLA-associated TCR beta chains were more clonally expanded than equally common others. The study reported that TCR beta sequences accurately predicted HLA-A and HLA-B alleles in most subjects.

The TCR comes from a woman in her 50s in good health and CMV-seropositive. Sequencing was carried out using PBMCs. V usage is TRBV2 and J usage is TRBJ2-7, with a weak D call TRBD2 (7 bases). The CDR3 here is CASSEEWGGRGEQYF. CDR3 nucleotides: TGTGCCAGCAGTGAAGAGTGGGGGGGGCGAGGCGAGCAGTACTTC.